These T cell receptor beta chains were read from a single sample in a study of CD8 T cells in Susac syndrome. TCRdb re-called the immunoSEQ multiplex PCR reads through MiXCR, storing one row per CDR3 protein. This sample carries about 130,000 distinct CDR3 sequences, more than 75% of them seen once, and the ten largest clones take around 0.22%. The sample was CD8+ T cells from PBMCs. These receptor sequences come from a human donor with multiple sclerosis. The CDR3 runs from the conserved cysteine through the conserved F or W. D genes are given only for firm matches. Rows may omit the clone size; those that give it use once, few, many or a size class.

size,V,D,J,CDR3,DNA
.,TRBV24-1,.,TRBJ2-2,CATSDRGSRDTGELFF,TGTGCCACCAGTGACAGGGGTTCGAGGGACACCGGGGAGCTGTTTTTT
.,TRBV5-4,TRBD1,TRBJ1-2,CASSPPGQGADGYTF,TGTGCCAGCAGCCCGCCGGGACAGGGGGCGGATGGCTACACCTTC
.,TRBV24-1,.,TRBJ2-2,CATSVRETGELFF,TGTGCCACCAGTGTCAGGGAGACAGGGGAGCTGTTTTTT
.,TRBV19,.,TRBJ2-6,CASSIRRAGPYMDGANVLTF,TGTGCCAGTAGTATCCGGAGGGCGGGGCCCTATATGGACGGGGCCAACGTCCTGACTTTC
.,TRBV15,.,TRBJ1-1,CATGVGINTEAFF,TGTGCCACCGGAGTCGGGATTAACACTGAAGCTTTCTTT
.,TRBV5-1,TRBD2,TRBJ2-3,CASSLAKLAGRSTDTQYF,TGCGCCAGCAGCTTGGCCAAGCTAGCGGGACGGAGCACAGATACGCAGTATTTT
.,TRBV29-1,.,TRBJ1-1,CSVATQGIEAFF,TGCAGCGTTGCTACCCAGGGGATAGAAGCTTTCTTT
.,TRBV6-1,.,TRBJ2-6,CASSVTGPSGANVLTF,TGTGCCAGCAGTGTTACAGGGCCCTCTGGGGCCAACGTCCTGACTTTC
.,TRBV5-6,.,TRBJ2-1,CASSLVRQIGNEQFF,TGTGCCAGCAGCCTTGTACGGCAGATCGGGAATGAGCAGTTCTTC
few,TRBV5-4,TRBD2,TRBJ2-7,CASSGAGDYEQYF,TGTGCCAGCAGCGGAGCGGGAGACTACGAGCAGTACTTC
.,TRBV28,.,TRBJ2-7,CASSPQPKGRPYEQYF,TGTGCCAGCAGTCCTCAACCCAAAGGACGCCCCTACGAGCAGTACTTC
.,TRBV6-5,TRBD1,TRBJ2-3,CASSLDRGDTQYF,TGTGCCAGCAGTCTGGACAGGGGAGATACGCAGTATTTT
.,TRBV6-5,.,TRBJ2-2,CASSFLDRNTGELFF,TGTGCCAGCAGTTTCTTGGACAGGAACACCGGGGAGCTGTTTTTT
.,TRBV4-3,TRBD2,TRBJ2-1,CASSQTGTSGSDEQFF,TGCGCCAGCAGCCAAACAGGGACTAGCGGGAGTGATGAGCAGTTCTTC
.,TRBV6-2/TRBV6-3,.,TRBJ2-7,CASSYYDWSSYEQYF,TGTGCCAGCAGTTACTACGACTGGAGCTCCTACGAGCAGTACTTC